This is a list of T cell receptor beta chains from one sample in a study of Graves' ophthalmopathy and Graves' hyperthyroidism. A single record per CDR3 protein comes from TCRdb applying MiXCR to the multiplex PCR reads. The sample lists some 210,000 distinct CDR3 sequences; approximately 28% were seen once. The sequencing input was peripheral blood. The receptors originated from a man over 45 with Graves' ophthalmopathy. Both conserved end residues are part of each CDR3. The D gene is left open where the match is weak. Size is omitted from some rows. Given values are once, few, many or a class for expanded clones.

v_gene	j_gene	d_gene	abundance	CDR3aa	CDR3nt
TRBV19	TRBJ1-1	TRBD1	many	CASSTRTGFSGAFF	TGTGCCAGTAGTACCCGGACAGGTTTCAGTGGGGCTTTCTTT
TRBV6-1	TRBJ1-1	-	-	CASTPDRSSEAFF	TGTGCCAGCACCCCCGACAGGTCGTCTGAAGCTTTCTTT
TRBV19	TRBJ2-3	-	many	CASSPTHTDTQYF	TGTGCCAGTAGTCCTACCCACACAGATACGCAGTATTTT
TRBV12-3/TRBV12-4	TRBJ2-5	TRBD1	many	CASSLVQGLGQETQYF	TGTGCCAGCAGTTTAGTACAGGGGTTGGGGCAAGAGACCCAGTACTTC
TRBV28	TRBJ2-7	TRBD1	many	CASTDRVYEQYF	TGTGCCAGCACGGACAGGGTCTACGAGCAGTACTTC
TRBV12-3/TRBV12-4	TRBJ1-1	TRBD1	-	CASSRQGVNTEAFF	TGTGCCAGCAGTCGACAGGGTGTGAACACTGAAGCTTTCTTT
TRBV19	TRBJ1-5	TRBD1	many	CASSRDSMYSNQPQHF	TGTGCCAGTAGTAGGGACAGCATGTATAGCAATCAGCCCCAGCATTTT
TRBV11-2	TRBJ2-7	TRBD1	many	CASTRQGVGYEQYF	TGTGCCAGCACAAGACAGGGTGTCGGCTACGAGCAGTACTTC
TRBV7-9	TRBJ2-7	-	-	CASSLVGWSSYEQYF	TGTGCCAGCAGCTTAGTCGGGTGGAGCTCCTACGAGCAGTACTTC
TRBV20-1	TRBJ1-5	-	-	CSAREDRNQPQHF	TGCAGTGCTAGAGAAGACAGGAATCAGCCCCAGCATTTT
TRBV20-1	TRBJ2-4	TRBD1	many	CSAKGQEVANIQYF	TGCAGTGCTAAAGGACAGGAAGTTGCAAACATTCAGTACTTC
TRBV28	TRBJ1-2	TRBD1	-	CASSPPGQTDYGYTF	TGTGCCAGCAGTCCCCCGGGACAGACAGACTATGGCTACACCTTC
TRBV19	TRBJ2-7	-	many	CASSTIQGDEQYF	TGTGCCAGTAGTACAATACAGGGTGACGAGCAGTACTTC
TRBV28	TRBJ2-7	TRBD1	-	CASSTGTGNYEQYF	TGTGCCAGCAGCACCGGGACAGGAAACTACGAGCAGTACTTC
TRBV20-1	TRBJ2-7	-	many	CSASLQGGPYEQYF	TGCAGTGCTAGTCTACAGGGAGGCCCCTACGAGCAGTACTTC
TRBV6-5	TRBJ2-7	-	many	CASSTEPDLGYEQYF	TGTGCCAGCAGTACCGAGCCAGACTTGGGCTACGAGCAGTACTTC